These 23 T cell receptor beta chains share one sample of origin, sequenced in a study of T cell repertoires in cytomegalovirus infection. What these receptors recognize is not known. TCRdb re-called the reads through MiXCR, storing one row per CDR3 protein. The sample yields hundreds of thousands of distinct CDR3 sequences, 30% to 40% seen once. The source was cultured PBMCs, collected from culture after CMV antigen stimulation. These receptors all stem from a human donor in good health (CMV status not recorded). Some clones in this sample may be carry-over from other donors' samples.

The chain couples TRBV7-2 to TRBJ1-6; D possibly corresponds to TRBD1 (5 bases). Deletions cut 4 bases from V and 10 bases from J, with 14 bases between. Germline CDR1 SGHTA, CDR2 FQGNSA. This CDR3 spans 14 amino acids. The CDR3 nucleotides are TGTGCCAGCAGCTATGTGGGGGTAAGCTCACCCCTCCACTTT. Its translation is CASSYVGVSSPLHF.

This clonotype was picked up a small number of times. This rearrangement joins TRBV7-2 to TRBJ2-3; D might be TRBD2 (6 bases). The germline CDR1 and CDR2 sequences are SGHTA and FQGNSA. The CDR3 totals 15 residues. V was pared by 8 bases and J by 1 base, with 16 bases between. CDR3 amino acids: CASPLIAAGTDTQYF. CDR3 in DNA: TGTGCCAGCCCGCTGATAGCGGCCGGCACAGATACGCAGTATTTT.

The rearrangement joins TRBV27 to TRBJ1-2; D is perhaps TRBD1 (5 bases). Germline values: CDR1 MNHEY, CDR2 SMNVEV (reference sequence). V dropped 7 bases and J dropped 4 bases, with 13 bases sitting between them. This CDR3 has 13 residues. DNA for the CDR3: TGTGCCAGCACCTCCCTGGGGGGCTATGGCTACACCTTC. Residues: CASTSLGGYGYTF.

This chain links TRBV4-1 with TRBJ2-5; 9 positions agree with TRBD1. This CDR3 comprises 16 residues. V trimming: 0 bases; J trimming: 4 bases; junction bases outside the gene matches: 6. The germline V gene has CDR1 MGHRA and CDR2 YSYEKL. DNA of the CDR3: TGCGCCAGCAGCCAAGAACCGACAGGGGGGGGAGAGACCCAGTACTTC. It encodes CASSQEPTGGGETQYF.

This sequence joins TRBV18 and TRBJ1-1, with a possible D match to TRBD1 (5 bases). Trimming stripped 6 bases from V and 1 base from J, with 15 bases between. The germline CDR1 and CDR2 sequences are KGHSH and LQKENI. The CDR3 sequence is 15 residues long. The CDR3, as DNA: TGTGCCAGCTCCGTTAACGGGGCCCCGAACACTGAAGCTTTCTTT. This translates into CASSVNGAPNTEAFF.

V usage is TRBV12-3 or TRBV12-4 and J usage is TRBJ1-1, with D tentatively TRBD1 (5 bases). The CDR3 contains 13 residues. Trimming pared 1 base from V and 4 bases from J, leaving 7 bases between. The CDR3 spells CASSLEGITEAFF. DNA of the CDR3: TGTGCCAGCAGTTTAGAGGGGATCACTGAAGCTTTCTTT.

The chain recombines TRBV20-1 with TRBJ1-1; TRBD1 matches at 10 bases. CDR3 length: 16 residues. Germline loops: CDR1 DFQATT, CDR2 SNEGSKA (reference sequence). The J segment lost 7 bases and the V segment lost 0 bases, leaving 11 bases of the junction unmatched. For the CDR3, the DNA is TGCAGTGCTAGAGATCCCAGGGGACAGGGGAAGGGTGAAGCTTTCTTT. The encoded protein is CSARDPRGQGKGEAFF.

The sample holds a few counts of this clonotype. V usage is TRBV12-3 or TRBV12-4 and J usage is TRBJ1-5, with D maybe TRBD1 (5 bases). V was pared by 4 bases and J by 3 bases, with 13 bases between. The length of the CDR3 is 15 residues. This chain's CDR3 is CASSWGVGSNQPQHF. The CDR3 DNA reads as TGTGCCAGCAGTTGGGGGGTAGGGTCCAATCAGCCCCAGCATTTT.

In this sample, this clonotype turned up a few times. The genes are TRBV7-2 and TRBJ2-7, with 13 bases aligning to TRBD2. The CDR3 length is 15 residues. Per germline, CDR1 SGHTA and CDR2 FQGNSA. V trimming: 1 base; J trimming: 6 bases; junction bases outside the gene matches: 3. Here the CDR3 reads CASSLGGLAGLEQYF. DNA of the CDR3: TGTGCCAGCAGCTTAGGGGGACTAGCGGGGCTCGAGCAGTACTTC.

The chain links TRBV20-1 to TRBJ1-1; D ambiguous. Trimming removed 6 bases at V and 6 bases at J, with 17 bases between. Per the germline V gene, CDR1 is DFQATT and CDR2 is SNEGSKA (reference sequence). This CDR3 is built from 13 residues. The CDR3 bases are TGCAGTGCGGGAGAACAATCGTGGTCTGAAGCTTTCTTT. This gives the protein CSAGEQSWSEAFF.

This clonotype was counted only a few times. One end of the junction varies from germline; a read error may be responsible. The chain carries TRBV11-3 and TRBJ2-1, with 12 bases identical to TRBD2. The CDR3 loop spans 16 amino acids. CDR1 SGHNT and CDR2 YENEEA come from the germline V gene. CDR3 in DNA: TGTGCTAGCAGCGTGGCGACTAGCGGGAGTTTCCATGAGCAGTTCTTC. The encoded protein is CASSVATSGSFHEQFF. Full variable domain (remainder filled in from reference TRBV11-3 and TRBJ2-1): EAGVVQSPRYKIIEKKQPVAFWCNPISGHNTLYWYLQNLGQGPELLIRYENEEAVDDSQLPKDRFSAERLKGVDSTLKIQPAELGDSAVYLCASSVATSGSFHEQFFGPGTRLTVL.

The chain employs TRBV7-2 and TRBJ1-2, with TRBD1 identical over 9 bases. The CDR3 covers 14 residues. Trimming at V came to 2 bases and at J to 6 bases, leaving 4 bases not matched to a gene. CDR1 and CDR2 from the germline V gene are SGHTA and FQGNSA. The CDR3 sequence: CASSLRRTGDGYTF. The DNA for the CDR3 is TGTGCCAGCAGCTTAAGGCGGACAGGGGATGGCTACACCTTC.

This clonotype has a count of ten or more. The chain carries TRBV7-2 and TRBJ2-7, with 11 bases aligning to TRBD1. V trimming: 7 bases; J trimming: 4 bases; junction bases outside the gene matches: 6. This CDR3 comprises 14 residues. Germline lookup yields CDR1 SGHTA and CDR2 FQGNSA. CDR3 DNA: TGTGCCAGCACCTCCGGGACAGGGGGATACGAGCAGTACTTC. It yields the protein CASTSGTGGYEQYF.

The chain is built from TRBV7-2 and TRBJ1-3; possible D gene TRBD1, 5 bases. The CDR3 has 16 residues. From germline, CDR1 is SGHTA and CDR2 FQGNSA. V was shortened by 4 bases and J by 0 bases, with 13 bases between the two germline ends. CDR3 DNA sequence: TGTGCCAGCAGCTCCAACGGACATCCCTCTGGAAACACCATATATTTT. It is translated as CASSSNGHPSGNTIYF.

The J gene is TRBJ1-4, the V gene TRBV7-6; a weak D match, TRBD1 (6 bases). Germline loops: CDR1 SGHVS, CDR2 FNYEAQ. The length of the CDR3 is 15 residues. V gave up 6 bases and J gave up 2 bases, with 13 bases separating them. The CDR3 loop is CASRPNDRTNEKLFF. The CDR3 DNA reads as TGTGCCAGCAGACCAAATGACAGGACTAATGAAAAACTGTTTTTT.

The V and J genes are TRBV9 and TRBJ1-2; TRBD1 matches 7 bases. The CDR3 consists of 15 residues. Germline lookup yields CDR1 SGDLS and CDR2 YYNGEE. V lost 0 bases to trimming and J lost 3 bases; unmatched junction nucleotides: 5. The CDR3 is CASSVGVDRDYGYTF. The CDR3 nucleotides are TGTGCCAGCAGCGTAGGGGTCGACAGGGACTATGGCTACACCTTC.

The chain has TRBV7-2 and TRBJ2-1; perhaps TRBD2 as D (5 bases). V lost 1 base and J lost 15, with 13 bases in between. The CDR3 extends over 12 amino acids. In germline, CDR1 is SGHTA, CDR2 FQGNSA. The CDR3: CASSLERTRRFF. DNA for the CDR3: TGTGCCAGCAGCTTAGAAAGGACTCGGAGGTTCTTC.

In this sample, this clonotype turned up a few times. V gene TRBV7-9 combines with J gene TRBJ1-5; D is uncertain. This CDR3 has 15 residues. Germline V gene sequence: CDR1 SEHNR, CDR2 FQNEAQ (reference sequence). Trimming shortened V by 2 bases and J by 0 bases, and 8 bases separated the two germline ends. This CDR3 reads CASSLRADSNQPQHF. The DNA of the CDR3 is TGTGCCAGCAGCTTACGCGCGGATAGCAATCAGCCCCAGCATTTT.

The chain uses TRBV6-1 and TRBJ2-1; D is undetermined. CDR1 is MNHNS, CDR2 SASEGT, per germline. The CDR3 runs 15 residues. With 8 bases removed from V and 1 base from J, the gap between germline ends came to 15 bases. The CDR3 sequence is CASLIDWGSYNEQFF. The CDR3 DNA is TGTGCCAGCCTCATCGACTGGGGTTCCTACAATGAGCAGTTCTTC.

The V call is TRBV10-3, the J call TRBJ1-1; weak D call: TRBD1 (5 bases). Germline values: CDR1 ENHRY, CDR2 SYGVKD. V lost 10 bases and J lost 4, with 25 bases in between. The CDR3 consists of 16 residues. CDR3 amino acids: CATSPRERSGSTEAFF. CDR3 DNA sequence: TGTGCCACCTCTCCCAGGGAGCGTTCGGGGTCCACTGAAGCTTTCTTT.

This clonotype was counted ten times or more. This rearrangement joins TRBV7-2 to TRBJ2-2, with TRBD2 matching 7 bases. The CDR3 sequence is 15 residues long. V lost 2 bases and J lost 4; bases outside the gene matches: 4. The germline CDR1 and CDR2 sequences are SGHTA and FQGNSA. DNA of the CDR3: TGTGCCAGCAGCTTATCAACTAGCGCCACCGGGGAGCTGTTTTTT. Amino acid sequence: CASSLSTSATGELFF.

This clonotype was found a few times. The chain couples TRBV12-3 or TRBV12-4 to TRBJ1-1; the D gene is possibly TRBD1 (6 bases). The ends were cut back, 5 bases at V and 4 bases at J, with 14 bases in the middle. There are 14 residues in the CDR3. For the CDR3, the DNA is TGTGCCAGCAGTCCAGAGGGGGGTGGCACTGAAGCTTTCTTT. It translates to CASSPEGGGTEAFF.

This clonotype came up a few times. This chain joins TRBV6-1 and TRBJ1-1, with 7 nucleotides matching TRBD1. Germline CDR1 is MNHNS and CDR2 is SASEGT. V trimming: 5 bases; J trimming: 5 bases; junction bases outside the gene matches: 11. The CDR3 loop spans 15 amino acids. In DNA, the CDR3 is TGTGCCAGCAGTCTTACTAGGGGGCAGGGAACTGAAGCTTTCTTT. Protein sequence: CASSLTRGQGTEAFF.